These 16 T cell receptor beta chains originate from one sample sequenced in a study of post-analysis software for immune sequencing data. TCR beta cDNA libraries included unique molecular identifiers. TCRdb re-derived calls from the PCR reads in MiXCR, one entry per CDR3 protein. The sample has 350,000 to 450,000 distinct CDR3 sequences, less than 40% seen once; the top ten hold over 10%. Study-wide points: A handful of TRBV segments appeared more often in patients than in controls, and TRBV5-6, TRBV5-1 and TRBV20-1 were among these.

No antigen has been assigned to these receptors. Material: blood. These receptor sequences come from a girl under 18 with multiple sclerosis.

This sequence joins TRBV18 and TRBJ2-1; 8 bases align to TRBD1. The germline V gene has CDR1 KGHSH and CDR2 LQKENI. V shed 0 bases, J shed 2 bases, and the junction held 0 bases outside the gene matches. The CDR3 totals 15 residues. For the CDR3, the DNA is TGTGCCAGCTCACCACCGGGACAGGCCTACAATGAGCAGTTCTTC. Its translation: CASSPPGQAYNEQFF.

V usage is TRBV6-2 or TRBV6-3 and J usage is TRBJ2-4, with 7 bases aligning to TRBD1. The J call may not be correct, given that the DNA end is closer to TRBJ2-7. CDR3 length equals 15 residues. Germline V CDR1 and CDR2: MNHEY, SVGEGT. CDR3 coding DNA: TGTGCCAGCTTCCAAGGACAGGACTGGACCTACGAGCAGTACTTC. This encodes CASFQGQDWTYEQYF.

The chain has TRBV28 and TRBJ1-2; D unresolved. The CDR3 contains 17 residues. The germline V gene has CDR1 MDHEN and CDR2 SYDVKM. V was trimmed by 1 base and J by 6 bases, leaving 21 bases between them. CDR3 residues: CASSLFRRAVRSNGYTF. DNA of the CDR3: TGTGCCAGCAGTTTATTCAGAAGGGCCGTTCGTTCGAATGGCTACACCTTC.

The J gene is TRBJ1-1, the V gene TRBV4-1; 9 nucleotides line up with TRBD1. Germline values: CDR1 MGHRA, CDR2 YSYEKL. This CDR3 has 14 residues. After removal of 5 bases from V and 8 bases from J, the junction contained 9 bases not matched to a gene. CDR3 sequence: CASSTGTGLSEAFF. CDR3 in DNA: TGCGCCAGCAGCACAGGGACAGGGCTCTCCGAAGCTTTCTTT.

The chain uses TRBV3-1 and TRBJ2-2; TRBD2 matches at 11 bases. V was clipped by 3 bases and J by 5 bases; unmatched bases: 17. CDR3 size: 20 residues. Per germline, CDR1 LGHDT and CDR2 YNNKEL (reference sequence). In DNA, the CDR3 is TGTGCCAGCAGCCAGGATATGTGGGAGACTAGCGGGGTTGATACCGGGGAGCTGTTTTTT. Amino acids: CASSQDMWETSGVDTGELFF.

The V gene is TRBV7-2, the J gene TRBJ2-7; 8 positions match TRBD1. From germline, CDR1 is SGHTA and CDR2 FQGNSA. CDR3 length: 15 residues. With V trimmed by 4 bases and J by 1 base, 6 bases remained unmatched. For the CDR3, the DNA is TGTGCCAGCAGCTCCCGGCAGGGGGCTTCCTACGAGCAGTACTTC. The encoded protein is CASSSRQGASYEQYF. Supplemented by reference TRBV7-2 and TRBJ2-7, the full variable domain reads GAGVSQSPSNKVTEKGKDVELRCDPISGHTALYWYRQSLGQGLEFLIYFQGNSAPDKSGLPSDRFSAERTGGSVSTLTIQRTQQEDSAVYLCASSSRQGASYEQYFGPGTRLTVT.

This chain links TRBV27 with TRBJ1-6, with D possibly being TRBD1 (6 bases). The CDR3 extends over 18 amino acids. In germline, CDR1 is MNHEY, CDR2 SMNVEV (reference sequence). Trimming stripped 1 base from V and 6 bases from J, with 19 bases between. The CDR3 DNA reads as TGTGCCAGCAGTTTATGTTATCCGGGGGCGATATGTAATTCACCCCTCCACTTT. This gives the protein CASSLCYPGAICNSPLHF.

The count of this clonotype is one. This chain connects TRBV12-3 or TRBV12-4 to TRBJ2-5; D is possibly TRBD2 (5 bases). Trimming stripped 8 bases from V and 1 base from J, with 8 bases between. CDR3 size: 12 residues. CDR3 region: CASAAVQETQYF. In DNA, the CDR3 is TGTGCCAGCGCAGCGGTCCAAGAGACCCAGTACTTC.

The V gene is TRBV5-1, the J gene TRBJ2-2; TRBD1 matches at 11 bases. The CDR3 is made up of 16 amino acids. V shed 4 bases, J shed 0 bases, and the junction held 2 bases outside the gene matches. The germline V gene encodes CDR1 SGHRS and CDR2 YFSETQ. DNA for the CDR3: TGCGCCAGCAGCGTGGGACAGGGGGCGAACACCGGGGAGCTGTTTTTT. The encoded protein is CASSVGQGANTGELFF.

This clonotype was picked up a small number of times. CDR3 protein: CSAAIEAETQYF. In nucleotides, the CDR3 is TGCAGCGCCGCGATAGAGGCGGAGACCCAGTACTTC. This chain uses TRBV29-1 with TRBJ2-5; D uncertain. CDR1 is SQVTM, CDR2 ANQGSEA, per germline. V was clipped by 7 bases and J by 5 bases, with 14 bases between them. The CDR3 loop spans 12 amino acids. The variable domain in full, with the rest retrieved from reference TRBV29-1 and TRBJ2-5, is SAVISQKPSRDICQRGTSLTIQCQVDSQVTMMFWYRQQPGQSLTLIATANQGSEATYESGFVIDKFPISRPNLTFSTLTVSNMSPEDSSIYLCSAAIEAETQYFGPGTRLLVL.

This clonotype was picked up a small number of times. CDR3 sequence reads: CASSLVAGRGNEQYF. CDR3 DNA sequence: TGTGCCAGCAGCTTAGTGGCGGGGAGAGGGAATGAGCAGTACTTC. V gene TRBV11-1 combines with J gene TRBJ2-5; maybe TRBD2 (6 bases). This CDR3 is 15 amino acids long. Germline loops: CDR1 SGHAT, CDR2 FQDESV (reference sequence). Deletions cut 1 base from V and 11 bases from J, with 20 bases between.

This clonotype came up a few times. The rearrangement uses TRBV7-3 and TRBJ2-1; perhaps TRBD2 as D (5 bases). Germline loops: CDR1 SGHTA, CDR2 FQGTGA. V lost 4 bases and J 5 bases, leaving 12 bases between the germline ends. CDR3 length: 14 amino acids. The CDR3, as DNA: TGTGCCAGCAGCTCGCCGGGAAGAGACAATGAGCAGTTCTTC. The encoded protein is CASSSPGRDNEQFF.

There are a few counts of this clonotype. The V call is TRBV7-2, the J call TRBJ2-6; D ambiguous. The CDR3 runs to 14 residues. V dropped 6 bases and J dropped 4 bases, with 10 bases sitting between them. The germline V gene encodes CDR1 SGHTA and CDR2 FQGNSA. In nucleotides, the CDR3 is TGTGCCAGCAGTCCGCGCAGGGGGGCCAACGTCCTGACTTTC. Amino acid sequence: CASSPRRGANVLTF.

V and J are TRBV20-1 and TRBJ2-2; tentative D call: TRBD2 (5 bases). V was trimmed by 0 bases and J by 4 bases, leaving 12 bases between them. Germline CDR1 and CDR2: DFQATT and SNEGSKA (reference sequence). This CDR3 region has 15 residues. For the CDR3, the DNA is TGCAGTGCTAGAGACTTGGACTCGTTCACCGGGGAGCTGTTTTTT. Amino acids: CSARDLDSFTGELFF.

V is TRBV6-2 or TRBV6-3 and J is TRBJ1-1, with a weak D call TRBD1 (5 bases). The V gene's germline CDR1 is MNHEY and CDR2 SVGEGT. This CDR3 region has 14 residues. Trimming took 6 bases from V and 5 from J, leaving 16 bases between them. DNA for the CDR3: TGTGCCAGCAGCCTTCTCGGGGCGGGAACTGAAGCTTTCTTT. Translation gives CASSLLGAGTEAFF.

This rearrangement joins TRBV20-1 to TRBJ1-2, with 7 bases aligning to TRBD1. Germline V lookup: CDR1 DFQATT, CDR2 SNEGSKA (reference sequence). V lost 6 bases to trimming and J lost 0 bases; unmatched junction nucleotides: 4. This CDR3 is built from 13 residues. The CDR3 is CSARDRANYGYTF. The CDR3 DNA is TGCAGTGCCCGGGACAGAGCTAACTATGGCTACACCTTC.